Each of the 13 T cell receptor beta chains below was sequenced from the same sample in a study of neurological immune-mediated disorders. TCRdb fed the 5' RACE reads into MiXCR, producing one record per CDR3 protein. The sample records 25,000 to 40,000 distinct CDR3 sequences, roughly 1.6% being singletons. Sequenced: PBMCs. The origin of the receptors is a woman under 40 with multiple sclerosis.

This clonotype was recorded at least ten times. The chain has TRBV11-3 and TRBJ2-3; possible D gene TRBD1, 6 bases. The V gene's germline CDR1 is SGHNT and CDR2 YENEEA. The germline V and J ends were trimmed by 5 bases and 4 bases, with 13 bases remaining between them. The CDR3 consists of 14 residues. The CDR3 reads CASSPGQSPDTQYF. For the CDR3, the DNA is TGTGCCAGCAGCCCGGGACAATCCCCAGATACGCAGTATTTT.

This clonotype was counted ten times or more. The CDR3 region is CASGDGGTNTEAFF. The CDR3 DNA reads TGTGCCAGCGGTGATGGCGGAACGAACACTGAAGCTTTCTTT. The gene calls are TRBV9 and TRBJ1-1, with D hard to call. The CDR3 runs 14 residues. Looked up from germline, CDR1 is SGDLS and CDR2 is YYNGEE. The V gene lost 7 bases and the J gene lost 1 base, with 14 bases spanning the gap.

This clonotype has a count of ten or more. The V and J genes are TRBV20-1 and TRBJ1-2; 8 bases fit TRBD1. With V trimmed by 6 bases and J by 8 bases, 11 bases remained unmatched. Germline V CDR1 and CDR2: DFQATT, SNEGSKA (reference sequence). This CDR3 contains 13 residues. CDR3 DNA: TGCAGTGCGTACCCAGGGGGCGCGGGGGGCTACACCTTC. Its protein product is CSAYPGGAGGYTF.

At least ten counts were recorded for this clonotype. This chain links TRBV7-9 with TRBJ2-3; 8 bases fit TRBD2. CDR3 length: 17 amino acids. J was trimmed by 0 bases and V by 7 bases; bases with no gene match: 12. The V gene's germline CDR1 is SEHNR and CDR2 FQNEAQ (reference sequence). CDR3 loop: CASIPRLPGGSTDTQYF. The CDR3 DNA reads as TGTGCCAGCATACCGAGGCTCCCGGGGGGGAGCACAGATACGCAGTATTTT.

The sample holds many counts of this clonotype. This sequence joins TRBV4-3 and TRBJ2-7; 8 bases align to TRBD1. The trim removed 4 bases at V and 0 bases at J, leaving 8 bases unmatched. The CDR3 covers 16 residues. Germline CDR1 LGHNA, CDR2 YSLEER. The CDR3 is CASSPGQGKPSYEQYF. CDR3 nucleotides: TGCGCCAGCAGCCCAGGACAGGGTAAGCCCTCCTACGAGCAGTACTTC.

This clonotype appeared many times. The genes are TRBV20-1 and TRBJ2-1; 9 bases line up with TRBD2. The junction had 3 bases not matched to a gene; V was cut back by 3 bases and J by 0 bases. This CDR3 is built from 15 residues. CDR1 DFQATT and CDR2 SNEGSKA come from the germline V gene (reference sequence). CDR3 DNA sequence: TGCAGTGCTAGGCGGGGGGGCGCCTCCTACAATGAGCAGTTCTTC. It encodes CSARRGGASYNEQFF.

This clonotype has at least ten counts. The V and J genes are TRBV7-2 and TRBJ2-7; the D is unclear. The V and J ends lost 5 bases and 11 bases respectively, with 13 bases between them. Germline values: CDR1 SGHTA, CDR2 FQGNSA. The CDR3 covers 11 residues. CDR3 region: CASSPGRRKYF. The CDR3 DNA reads as TGTGCCAGCAGCCCCGGGCGAAGGAAGTACTTC.

At least ten counts were recorded for this clonotype. The rearrangement links TRBV5-1 to TRBJ2-7; the D gene could be TRBD1 or TRBD2 (5 bases each). The CDR3 is 14 amino acids. Germline assignment: CDR1 SGHRS and CDR2 YFSETQ. V dropped 4 bases and J dropped 0 bases, with 11 bases sitting between them. The CDR3 sequence: CASSAGTPSYEQYF. As DNA, the CDR3 is TGCGCCAGCAGCGCCGGGACCCCCTCCTACGAGCAGTACTTC.

The sample holds many counts of this clonotype. The V call is TRBV7-9, the J call TRBJ1-1; 7 nucleotides align to TRBD1. The trim removed 3 bases at V and 7 bases at J, leaving 2 bases unmatched. The germline CDR1 and CDR2 sequences are SEHNR and FQNEAQ (reference sequence). The CDR3 runs to 12 residues. The CDR3 loop is CASSLGQLEAFF. The CDR3 DNA follows: TGTGCCAGCAGCTTGGGACAGCTTGAAGCTTTCTTT.

In this sample, this clonotype turned up many times. The chain joins TRBV12-3 or TRBV12-4 to TRBJ1-5; no clear D. V was trimmed by 6 bases and J by 4 bases, leaving 13 bases between them. The CDR3 covers 14 residues. The CDR3 DNA sequence: TGTGCCAGCAGCCGCGCGGGAGGGAATCAGCCCCAGCATTTT. Its translation is CASSRAGGNQPQHF.

This clonotype was detected ten times or more. The chain's CDR3 is CASSSPQGMGYTF. The DNA for the CDR3 is TGTGCCAGCAGTTCGCCCCAGGGGATGGGCTACACCTTC. The rearrangement links TRBV27 to TRBJ1-2; TRBD1 might be the D (6 bases). Looked up from germline, CDR1 is MNHEY and CDR2 is SMNVEV (reference sequence). The CDR3 has 13 residues. Trimming stripped 4 bases from V and 8 bases from J, with 14 bases between.

This clonotype was detected ten times or more. V is TRBV7-9 and J is TRBJ1-1; tentative D call: TRBD1 (5 bases). Trimming removed 5 bases from V and 3 bases from J, with 16 bases in between. The V gene's germline CDR1 is SEHNR and CDR2 FQNEAQ (reference sequence). The CDR3 contains 15 residues. The CDR3 DNA reads TGTGCCAGCAGCAACGGGGGTGGGGGGGACACTGAAGCTTTCTTT. Its translation is CASSNGGGGDTEAFF.

The gene calls are TRBV20-1 and TRBJ2-3; the match to TRBD1 covers 7 bases. The length of the CDR3 is 16 residues. The V and J ends lost 6 bases and 2 bases, in that order; junction bases with no gene match: 14. Germline CDR1 is DFQATT and CDR2 is SNEGSKA (reference sequence). The CDR3 nucleotides are TGCAGTGCCCCTAAGGAACAGGGGATCTCCACAGATACGCAGTATTTT. Translating it yields CSAPKEQGISTDTQYF.